This T cell receptor (beta chain) is drawn from a study of beta chain features in type 1 diabetes (dated by TCRdb to about 2018). In terms of the full investigation: Mean age, gender distribution, total cell number and subset yield did not differ between patients and healthy donors. A total of around 100 million sorted cells were examined across all samples, and RNA yield correlated strongly with the number of cells per subset. In the study, TCRB repertoires of sorted circulating CD4+ T cell subsets from recently diagnosed type 1 diabetes patients were compared with those of matched healthy donors. Regulatory and stem cell-like memory subsets were obtained from only 8 patients and roughly 8 healthy donors, while naive and central memory subsets were obtained from all 28 donors. Findings and caveats that apply to the study as a whole: Naive, central memory and regulatory TCRB repertoires appeared to be more alike among patients than among healthy donors. At VDJ recombination sites, patients with type 1 diabetes made fewer insertions and deleted more nucleotides, a pattern implying thymic rearrangement abnormalities. Only small numbers of individuals were included in the HLA sub-analyses, which left unresolved whether HLA type had any influence on TCRB rearrangement. PCR may preferentially amplify shorter templates, but because patient and control samples were amplified and corrected together, any resulting skew would affect both groups equally. Because cDNA was sequenced instead of genomic DNA, highly expressing activated cells could be over-represented, though the groups showed no difference in activation or CD3 levels. Type 1 diabetes patients showed a moderate but significant shortening of TCRB CDR3 length in all four CD4+ subsets.

A single peripheral blood draw of about 120 mL on average was collected from each donor into heparinised tubes. A BD FACSAria II and a panel including CD45RO, CCR7, CD25, CD127, CD95 and CD27 were used to sort naive, central memory, regulatory and stem cell-like memory CD4+ T cells. Purity was above 95% for every sorted population. PBMCs were isolated right away by Lymphoprep density gradient centrifugation and were stained directly, without culture. So that batch effects would be minimized, each experiment stained and sorted samples in pairs, pairing one healthy donor with one patient. This clone was recorded a few times. Its antigen is currently not known. Base qualities are not recorded, but no much larger clone differs from it by a single base. The High Capacity cDNA Reverse Transcription Kit was used to reverse transcribe all of the isolated RNA, meaning that expressed TCRB transcripts were what got sequenced. Deep immunoSEQ sequencing was applied to naive, central memory and regulatory T cell samples, giving an average of roughly 3.5 million total reads per sample. After sorted cells were lysed in RLT buffer, RNA was extracted with DNase-treated RNeasy Micro or Mini kits, with the choice depending on cell number. To prevent cross-contamination, every cell subset was processed on its own, while patient and healthy donor samples were processed together. The immunoSEQ multiplex PCR was used to amplify TCRB sequences from cDNA, yielding 87-bp fragments that span the CDR3 region. Sequencing of the amplicons was done on the Illumina HiSeq platform. As for the original processing: PCR bias was computationally corrected using synthetic template baselines, reads within Hamming distance 2 were collapsed, and singletons that could not be merged were discarded. Reads were aligned against IMGT so that V, D and J genes, CDR3 length and insertions or deletions at six rearrangement sites could be assigned. Within each subset, clonotype counts were normalized to sorted cell number, and only after that were true diversity and Gini coefficients computed with the tcR R package. The overlap coefficient, calculated on TCRB nucleotide sequences, was used to measure repertoire sharing. Out-of-frame TCRB sequences from naive cells were analyzed as a proxy for the pre-selection repertoire. TCRdb stores this immuneACCESS table with in-frame sequences only. Part of the clones is absent; in the studies checked, under half of the shortfall reflects unresolved V genes, and no reason is known for the rest. V, J and clone size were drawn from that table, and D and trimming were deduced from the DNA. The sample records about 700,000 clones, 13% of which are singletons. The top ten clonotypes cover 0.022% of the sample.

The sequence derives from a man younger than 35 with type 1 diabetes. The sequencing sample was made of naive CD4+ T cells from blood. What this sample's cell subset or site label stands for: true naive CD4+ T cells.

The CDR3 protein sequence reads: CASLRGSSYNEQFF. The bases read TGTGCCAGCCTCCGGGGGAGCTCCTACAATGAGCAGTTCTTC. The chain is encoded by TRBV7-2 joined to TRBJ2-1, and the D gene may be TRBD2, 6 bases matching. V was cut back by 8 bases and J by 0 bases, leaving a gap of 11 bases between them. The CDR3 has 14 amino acids, counting the end cysteine and phenylalanine. The retained sequence is limited to the CDR3, 42 bases, with the frame set at the first base. Sequences SGHTA (CDR1) and FQGNSA (CDR2) are obtained from the germline V gene.